This T cell receptor (beta chain) was profiled in a study of T-cell reconstitution after alpha-beta-depleted transplantation in children. Findings and limits, study-wide: Several hundred rapidly expanded clones from non-depleted graft cells reportedly supplied alpha-beta T cells about two months post-transplant. Some patients owed their high day-60 TCRbeta diversity to surviving recipient T cells and thymic progenitors.

Germline loops: CDR1 SEHNR, CDR2 FQNEAQ (reference sequence). The V segment lost 5 bases and the J segment 9 bases; nucleotides outside the gene matches: 11. This CDR3 is built from 16 residues. Unique molecular identifiers were incorporated during preparation of the TCRbeta library. Each CDR3 protein gets one entry after TCRdb re-called the PCR reads with MiXCR. The sample yields about 640,000 distinct CDR3 sequences, 10% to 15% seen once. A remark on this clonotype: No antigen is known for it.

The V and J genes are TRBV7-9 and TRBJ2-1, with 12 positions matching TRBD2. The sequencing here drew on PBMCs, mostly from graft donor cells, taken 360 days after TCRalphabeta/CD19-depleted stem cell transplant. The TCR originated in a male patient aged 10 to 17 who had a stem cell transplant for acute myeloid leukemia, so the T cells may come from the graft donor. DNA of the CDR3: TGTGCCAGCAGCCCCAAGGGGCTAGCGGGAGGGGTTGAGCAGTTCTTC. Residues: CASSPKGLAGGVEQFF. The full variable domain, completed using reference TRBV7-9 and TRBJ2-1, is DTGVSQNPRHKITKRGQNVTFRCDPISEHNRLYWYRQTLGQGPEFLTYFQNEAQLEKSRLLSDRFSAERPKGSFSTLEIQRTEQGDSAMYLCASSPKGLAGGVEQFFGPGTRLTVL.